Below are 5 T cell receptor beta chains sequenced from a single sample in a study of shared clonotypes between healthy human individuals. Assay: immunoSEQ multiplex PCR; the TCRdb copy retains only in-frame clones and omits some. Of hundreds of thousands of clones detected, 90% to 97% appear once; the ten largest clones hold approximately 0.12%. CD45RO-negative, CCR7-positively selected cells formed the naive CD8 fraction, excluding terminally differentiated effector memory CD45RA+ cells. The sequenced material came from naive CD8+ T cells sorted from blood. The receptor source for this set is a woman aged 25 to 45 in good health.

The chain joins TRBV27 to TRBJ2-1; TRBD2 agrees at 11 bases. Looked up from germline, CDR1 is MNHEY and CDR2 is SMNVEV (reference sequence). Trimming took 1 base from V and 3 from J; bases not matched to a gene: 5. The CDR3 sequence is 17 residues long. CDR3 DNA: TGTGCCAGCAGTTTATTCCCCGGGACTAGCGGCTACAATGAGCAGTTCTTC. Translated, it gives CASSLFPGTSGYNEQFF.

The rearrangement joins TRBV6-1 to TRBJ2-7; D unclear. V lost 10 bases and J 7 bases, leaving 14 bases between the germline ends. Germline CDR1 MNHNS, CDR2 SASEGT. This CDR3 spans 11 amino acids. CDR3 DNA: TGTGCCACCACGTCTTTCGGGGAGCAGTACTTC. This sequence encodes CATTSFGEQYF.

The J gene is TRBJ1-1, the V gene TRBV28; no clear D. The germline V gene has CDR1 MDHEN and CDR2 SYDVKM. The CDR3 has 15 residues. Trimming took 7 bases from V and 3 from J, leaving 18 bases between them. Here the CDR3 DNA reads TGTGCCAGCACCTACTCTCCAAGGGTTGACACTGAAGCTTTCTTT. Translating gives CASTYSPRVDTEAFF.

The V gene is TRBV27, the J gene TRBJ1-4; D uncertain. V shed 6 bases and J shed 6 bases, with 14 bases lying between them. Germline values: CDR1 MNHEY, CDR2 SMNVEV (reference sequence). The CDR3 is 14 amino acids. The CDR3 nucleotides are TGTGCCAGCAGCCTGCTGGGGAGGGATGAAAAACTGTTTTTT. Amino acid sequence: CASSLLGRDEKLFF.

This chain links TRBV19 with TRBJ2-7; 8 bases agree with TRBD1. Losses at the gene ends were 10 bases for V and 4 bases for J; bases not matched to a gene: 9. The CDR3 has 13 amino acids. Germline V gene data show CDR1 as LNHDA and CDR2 as SQIVND (reference sequence). The CDR3 protein is CATAPGQGYEQYF. CDR3 nucleotide sequence: TGTGCCACCGCGCCCGGACAGGGATACGAGCAGTACTTC.